The next 19 T cell receptor beta chains were all read from a single sample in a study of regulatory T cells in long-lasting Graves disease (dated by TCRdb to about 2021). Libraries were made using multiplex PCR. TCRdb lists the instrument as Illumina HiSeq 4000. CDR3 regions were amplified by Arm-PCR with iRepertoire HTBI primers to construct TCR beta libraries. TCRdb cleaned the public reads at Q25 with fastp, built clones with MiXCR and kept in-frame beta chains. Every distinct CDR3 protein forms one entry, paired with its most common genes and DNA. Here the sample has about 530,000 distinct CDR3 sequences; about 16% occur a single time. The ten largest clonotypes hold approximately 25% of the sample. This specimen's time point label, per the study, means: newly diagnosed GD, antithyroid drugs for less than 3 months. For both TCR sequencing and RNA sequencing, RNA was extracted from PBMCs in TRIzol.

These data were also filed under a second study, of T cells in Graves' hyperthyroidism and ophthalmopathy.

The source was peripheral blood mononuclear cells (PBMCs), collected at new diagnosis, from a patient treated with antithyroid drugs. The receptors shown here come from a woman aged 40-60 years with Graves disease. Donor details come from another sample of the same person, matched by shared clones.

This clonotype was seen a handful of times. The rearrangement joins TRBV3-1 to TRBJ1-2; D unresolved. The CDR3 covers 14 residues. Germline assignment: CDR1 LGHDT and CDR2 YNNKEL (reference sequence). With 2 bases removed from V and 2 bases from J, the gap between germline ends came to 9 bases. The CDR3 loop reads CASSQPGGNYGYTF. The CDR3 coding sequence is TGTGCCAGCAGCCAACCCGGCGGGAACTATGGCTACACCTTC.

This clonotype occurred many times. This rearrangement joins TRBV6-1 to TRBJ2-3, with 8 bases identical to TRBD2. The J segment lost 4 bases and the V segment lost 6 bases, leaving 6 bases of the junction unmatched. CDR1 is MNHNS and CDR2 is SASEGT in the germline V gene. The CDR3 has 14 amino acids. The chain's CDR3 is CASSAGGRADTQYF. The CDR3 DNA reads TGTGCCAGCAGCGCGGGGGGTAGGGCAGATACGCAGTATTTT.

The chain carries TRBV12-3 or TRBV12-4 and TRBJ2-7; 8 nucleotides align to TRBD2. J was trimmed by 5 bases and V by 5 bases; bases with no gene match: 8. The CDR3 extends over 14 amino acids. CDR3 loop: CASSLSGRGDEQYF. DNA of the CDR3: TGTGCCAGCAGTCTGAGCGGGAGAGGAGACGAGCAGTACTTC.

This clonotype has at least ten counts. The chain couples TRBV11-2 to TRBJ2-7; unclear D gene. Germline V lookup: CDR1 SGHAT, CDR2 FQNNGV. There are 13 residues in the CDR3. With 5 bases removed from V and 3 bases from J, the gap between germline ends came to 11 bases. CDR3 nucleotide sequence: TGTGCCAGCAGCGCCCAGATGAGCTACGAGCAGTACTTC. It encodes CASSAQMSYEQYF.

This clonotype was observed at least ten times. This chain joins TRBV6-1 and TRBJ1-1, with D perhaps matching TRBD1 (6 bases). This CDR3 region has 13 residues. Trimming took off 7 bases at V and 1 base at J, with 10 bases between the two ends. Germline V gives CDR1 MNHNS, CDR2 SASEGT. CDR3 DNA sequence: TGTGCCAGCATGGGGGCGGCGAACACTGAAGCTTTCTTT. Translating it yields CASMGAANTEAFF.

Only a few counts were recorded for this clonotype. The V gene is TRBV5-4, the J gene TRBJ2-2, with D unresolved. V was pared by 2 bases and J by 2 bases, with 7 bases between. Germline loops: CDR1 SGHNT, CDR2 YYREEE (reference sequence). CDR3 size: 14 residues. The CDR3 sequence: CASSFQSNTGELFF. DNA of the CDR3: TGTGCCAGCAGCTTCCAGTCCAACACCGGGGAGCTGTTTTTT.

This sequence joins TRBV7-8 and TRBJ2-1; 12 bases align to TRBD2. Germline trimming cut 2 bases from V and 7 bases from J; bases unmatched to any gene: 6. CDR3 length: 16 amino acids. CDR1 SGHVS and CDR2 FQNEAQ come from the germline V gene. The CDR3 loop reads CASSLSSGGAGNEQFF. CDR3 in DNA: TGTGCCAGCAGCTTATCTAGCGGGGGGGCCGGAAATGAGCAGTTCTTC.

This rearrangement joins TRBV25-1 to TRBJ2-5; weak D call: TRBD1 (5 bases). The V and J ends lost 5 bases and 1 base respectively, with 11 bases between them. The CDR3 loop spans 14 amino acids. Germline lookup yields CDR1 MGHDK and CDR2 SYGVNS. The CDR3 sequence is CASSMSGFQETQYF. The DNA of the CDR3 is TGTGCCAGCAGTATGTCAGGGTTCCAAGAGACCCAGTACTTC.

The chain recombines TRBV5-1 with TRBJ2-5; 11 bases match TRBD1. Germline CDR1 SGHRS, CDR2 YFSETQ. The V segment lost 3 bases and the J segment 5 bases; nucleotides outside the gene matches: 9. The CDR3 length is 16 residues. CDR3 residues: CASSSLGQGAPETQYF. The CDR3 nucleotides are TGCGCCAGCAGCTCCCTTGGACAGGGGGCGCCGGAGACCCAGTACTTC.

The chain links TRBV14 to TRBJ2-3; D unclear. Germline assignment: CDR1 SGHDN and CDR2 FVKESK. Deletions cut 6 bases from V and 4 bases from J, with 11 bases between. The CDR3 length is 13 residues. The CDR3 spells CASSLTQADTQYF. In nucleotides, the CDR3 is TGTGCCAGCAGTCTCACTCAAGCAGATACGCAGTATTTT.

This clonotype occurred a few times. The chain uses TRBV7-9 and TRBJ1-5, with 8 bases aligning to TRBD1. The CDR3 contains 16 residues. Germline V CDR1 and CDR2: SEHNR, FQNEAQ (reference sequence). V trimming: 1 base; J trimming: 6 bases; junction bases outside the gene matches: 8. CDR3 coding DNA: TGTGCCAGCAGCTTAGGCGGGACAGGTTCTGGTCAGCCCCAGCATTTT. This sequence encodes CASSLGGTGSGQPQHF.

There are a few counts of this clonotype. CDR3 nucleotides: TGTGCCAGCAGTTTTGGCGGGGGGGAACAAGAGACCCAGTACTTC. Translation: CASSFGGGEQETQYF. V usage is TRBV12-3 or TRBV12-4 and J usage is TRBJ2-5, with TRBD2 identical over 9 bases. CDR3 length: 15 residues. Unmatched junction bases numbered 4, after V lost 3 bases and J lost 2 bases.

This clonotype was observed at least ten times. No DNA is shown, since the ends of the CDR3 on it are uncertain; the CDR3 is the one TCRdb lists. CDR3 residues: CASSFGPGQAFF. V and J are TRBV12-3 or TRBV12-4 and TRBJ1-1; the tabulated D call, TRBD1, remains unverified against the DNA. The CDR3 is 12 amino acids long, termini counted.

In its sample, this clonotype was seen many times. This rearrangement joins TRBV9 to TRBJ2-7, with 7 bases fitting TRBD1. Germline-derived CDR1 and CDR2 are SGDLS and YYNGEE. Losses at the gene ends were 0 bases for V and 4 bases for J; bases not matched to a gene: 4. This CDR3 has 14 amino acids. CDR3 bases: TGTGCCAGCAGCGTAGGACAGGGAAGGTACGAGCAGTACTTC. Amino acids: CASSVGQGRYEQYF.

This clonotype was seen at least ten times. V and J are TRBV10-3 and TRBJ2-1, with 8 bases fitting TRBD2. The V and J ends lost 11 bases and 8 bases, in that order; junction bases with no gene match: 14. Per germline, CDR1 ENHRY and CDR2 SYGVKD. The CDR3 runs 14 residues. The CDR3 nucleotides read TGTGCCGCCTCGGTGGGAGCGGGGGTGGATGAGCAGTTCTTC. It is translated as CAASVGAGVDEQFF.

In its sample, this clonotype was seen once. The J gene is TRBJ2-2, the V gene TRBV9; D unresolved. The CDR3 loop spans 13 amino acids. Trimming left V 5 bases short and J 4 bases short, with 9 bases between. From germline, CDR1 is SGDLS and CDR2 YYNGEE. The CDR3 reads CASSSRLTGELFF. The CDR3 DNA reads as TGTGCCAGCAGTTCTAGGCTCACCGGGGAGCTGTTTTTT.

This sequence joins TRBV7-9 and TRBJ2-3, with D possibly being TRBD2 (7 bases). The V and J ends lost 6 bases and 6 bases respectively, with 16 bases between them. The CDR3 has 14 amino acids. Germline lookup yields CDR1 SEHNR and CDR2 FQNEAQ (reference sequence). This CDR3 reads CASSPTGGGDTQYF. The DNA of the CDR3 is TGTGCCAGCAGTCCTACGGGGGGCGGGGATACGCAGTATTTT. Complete variable domain (other parts from reference TRBV7-9 and TRBJ2-3): DTGVSQNPRHKITKRGQNVTFRCDPISEHNRLYWYRQTLGQGPEFLTYFQNEAQLEKSRLLSDRFSAERPKGSFSTLEIQRTEQGDSAMYLCASSPTGGGDTQYFGPGTRLTVL.

This clonotype was picked up a small number of times. The V gene is TRBV5-1, the J gene TRBJ1-1, with D possibly TRBD1 on 6 matching bases. Trimming shortened V by 4 bases and J by 8 bases, and 18 bases separated the two germline ends. This CDR3 contains 14 residues. The germline CDR1 and CDR2 sequences are SGHRS and YFSETQ. The CDR3 sequence is CASSPEGGRKEAFF. CDR3 DNA: TGCGCCAGCAGCCCTGAAGGGGGACGGAAAGAAGCTTTCTTT.

This clonotype was seen more than once but under ten times. The chain joins TRBV7-3 to TRBJ2-3; 9 bases align to TRBD1. Trimming took 4 bases from V and 3 from J; bases not matched to a gene: 5. CDR1 and CDR2 (germline): SGHTA, FQGTGA. CDR3 length: 15 residues. Written as DNA, the CDR3 is TGTGCCAGCAGCTCGACAGGGGGAATGACAGATACGCAGTATTTT. It specifies CASSSTGGMTDTQYF.